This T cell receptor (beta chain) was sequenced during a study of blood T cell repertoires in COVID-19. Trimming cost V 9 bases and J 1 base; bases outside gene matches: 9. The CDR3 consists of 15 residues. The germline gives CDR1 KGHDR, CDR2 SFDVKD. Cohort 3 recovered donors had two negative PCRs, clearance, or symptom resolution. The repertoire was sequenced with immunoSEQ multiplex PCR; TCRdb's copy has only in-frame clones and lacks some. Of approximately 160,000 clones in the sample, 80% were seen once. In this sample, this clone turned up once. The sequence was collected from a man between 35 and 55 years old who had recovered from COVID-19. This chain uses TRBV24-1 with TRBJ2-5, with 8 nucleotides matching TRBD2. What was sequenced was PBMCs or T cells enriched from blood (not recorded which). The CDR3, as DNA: TGTGCCACCGGGGGTGGCGGGGGGCGCCAAGAGACCCAGTACTTC. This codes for CATGGGGGRQETQYF.